This T cell receptor (beta chain) was profiled in a study of Ad26.COV2.S vaccination and SARS-CoV-2 variants. Study-wide context: Among those in the COV1001 Ad26.COV2.S trial arm was the donor. Intramuscularly, Ad26.COV2.S was given either once or twice, 56 days apart.

Treatment in this sample: approximately 18 received Ad26.COV2.S at low or high dose, single or two shots; 5 received placebo; per-sample allocation not given. Vaccine and placebo recipients were sampled on day 63 after the first injection. CDR1 SGHAT and CDR2 FQNNGV come from the germline V gene. CDR3 length equals 14 residues. Trimming shortened V by 3 bases and J by 3 bases, and 9 bases separated the two germline ends. This table comes from immunoSEQ multiplex PCR, and its TCRdb copy is limited to in-frame clones, with some not included. The sample includes roughly 700,000 clones, about 90% of them seen just once.

The TCR was taken from a person aged 18 to 59 who received the Ad26.COV2.S COVID-19 vaccine or a placebo. The starting material was peripheral blood, obtained in a trial of Ad26.COV2.S vaccine versus placebo. This chain joins TRBV11-2 and TRBJ1-3, with D perhaps matching TRBD1 (5 bases). CDR3 coding DNA: TGTGCCAGCAGCTTGACAGCCCATGGAAACACCATATATTTT. Amino acid sequence: CASSLTAHGNTIYF.